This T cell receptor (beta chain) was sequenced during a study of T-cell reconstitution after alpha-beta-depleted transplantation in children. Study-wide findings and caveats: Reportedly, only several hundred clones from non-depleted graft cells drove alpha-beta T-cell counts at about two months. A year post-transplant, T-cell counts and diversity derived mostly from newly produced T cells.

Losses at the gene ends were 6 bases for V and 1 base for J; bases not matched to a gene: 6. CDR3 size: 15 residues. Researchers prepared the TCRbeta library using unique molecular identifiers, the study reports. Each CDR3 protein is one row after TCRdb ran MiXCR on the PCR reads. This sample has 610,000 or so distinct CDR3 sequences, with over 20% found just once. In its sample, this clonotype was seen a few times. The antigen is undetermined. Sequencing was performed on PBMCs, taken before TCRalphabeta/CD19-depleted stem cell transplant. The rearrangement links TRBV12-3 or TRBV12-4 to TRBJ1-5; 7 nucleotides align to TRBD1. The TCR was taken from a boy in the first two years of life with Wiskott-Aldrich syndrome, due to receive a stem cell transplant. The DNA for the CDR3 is TGTGCCAGCAGCCTGGGACAGATGAGCAATCAGCCCCAGCATTTT. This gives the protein CASSLGQMSNQPQHF.